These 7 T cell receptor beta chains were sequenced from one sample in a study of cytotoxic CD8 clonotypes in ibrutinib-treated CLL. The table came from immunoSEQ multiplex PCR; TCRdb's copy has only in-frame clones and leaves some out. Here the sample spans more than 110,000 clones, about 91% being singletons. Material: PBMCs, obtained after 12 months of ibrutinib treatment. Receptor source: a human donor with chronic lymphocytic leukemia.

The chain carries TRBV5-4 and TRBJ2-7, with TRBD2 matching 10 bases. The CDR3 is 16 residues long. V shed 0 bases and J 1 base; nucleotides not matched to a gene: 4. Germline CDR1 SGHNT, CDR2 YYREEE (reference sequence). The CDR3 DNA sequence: TGTGCCAGCAGCTTGGGCGGTAGCGGGAGGTCCTACGAGCAGTACTTC. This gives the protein CASSLGGSGRSYEQYF.

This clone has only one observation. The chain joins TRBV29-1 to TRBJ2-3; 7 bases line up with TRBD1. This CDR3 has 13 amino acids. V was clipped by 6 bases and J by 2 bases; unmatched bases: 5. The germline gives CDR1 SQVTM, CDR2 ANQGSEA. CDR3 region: CSVIGGYTDTQYF. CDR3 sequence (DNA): TGCAGCGTAATAGGGGGCTACACAGATACGCAGTATTTT.

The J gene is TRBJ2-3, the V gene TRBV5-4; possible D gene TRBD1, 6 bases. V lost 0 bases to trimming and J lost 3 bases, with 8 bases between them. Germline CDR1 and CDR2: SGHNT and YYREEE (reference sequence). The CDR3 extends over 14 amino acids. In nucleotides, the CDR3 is TGTGCCAGCAGCTTGGCAGGGGTGACAGATACGCAGTATTTT. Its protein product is CASSLAGVTDTQYF.

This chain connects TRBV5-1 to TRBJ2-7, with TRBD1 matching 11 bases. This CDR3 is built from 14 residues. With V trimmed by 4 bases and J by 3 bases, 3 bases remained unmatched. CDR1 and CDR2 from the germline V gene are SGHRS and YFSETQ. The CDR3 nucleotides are TGCGCCAGCAGCCCGGGACAGGGGGTCTACGAGCAGTACTTC. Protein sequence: CASSPGQGVYEQYF. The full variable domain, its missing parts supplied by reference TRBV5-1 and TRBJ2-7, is KAGVTQTPRYLIKTRGQQVTLSCSPISGHRSVSWYQQTPGQGLQFLFEYFSETQRNKGNFPGRFSGRQFSNSRSEMNVSTLELGDSALYLCASSPGQGVYEQYFGPGTRLTVT.

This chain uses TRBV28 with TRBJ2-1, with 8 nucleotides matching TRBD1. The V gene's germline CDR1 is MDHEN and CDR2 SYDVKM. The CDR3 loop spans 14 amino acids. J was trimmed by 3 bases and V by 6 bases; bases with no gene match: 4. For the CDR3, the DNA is TGTGCCAGCAGCACCGGACAGGGCTACAATGAGCAGTTCTTC. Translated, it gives CASSTGQGYNEQFF.

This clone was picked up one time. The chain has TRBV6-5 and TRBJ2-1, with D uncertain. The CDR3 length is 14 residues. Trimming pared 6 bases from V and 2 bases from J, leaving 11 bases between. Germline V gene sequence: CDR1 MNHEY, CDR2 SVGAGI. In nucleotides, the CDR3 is TGTGCCAGCAGGATGAGTGGAACCTACAATGAGCAGTTCTTC. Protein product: CASRMSGTYNEQFF.

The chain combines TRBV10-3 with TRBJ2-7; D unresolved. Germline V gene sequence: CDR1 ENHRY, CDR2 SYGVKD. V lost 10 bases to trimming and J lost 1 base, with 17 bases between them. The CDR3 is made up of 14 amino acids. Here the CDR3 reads CATVDGTGSYEQYF. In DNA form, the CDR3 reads TGTGCCACCGTGGACGGAACTGGGTCCTACGAGCAGTACTTC.